This TCR beta chain was captured in a study of cytomegalovirus exposure and HLA in healthy donors. Study-wide results and limits: The HLA-A and HLA-B alleles of most subjects were reportedly predicted accurately from TCR beta sequences.

The ends lost 6 bases at V and 0 bases at J; junction bases unmatched: 7. CDR3 length: 15 residues. The germline V gene has CDR1 SEHNR and CDR2 FQNEAQ (reference sequence). Primers: 60 Vbeta forward and 13 Jbeta reverse. Assay used: immunoSEQ multiplex PCR; TCRdb lists only in-frame clones, some missing. The sample records 150,000 to 200,000 clones, about 82% being singletons. With respect to this clone: Its target is not known.

This clonotype originated in a woman aged 45-59 years in good health and CMV-seronegative. Sequenced sample: PBMCs. The V call is TRBV7-9, the J call TRBJ1-1; 7 bases align to TRBD1. The CDR3 spells CASRDPGQMNTEAFF. The CDR3 region has the DNA TGTGCCAGCAGAGACCCGGGACAGATGAACACTGAAGCTTTCTTT.